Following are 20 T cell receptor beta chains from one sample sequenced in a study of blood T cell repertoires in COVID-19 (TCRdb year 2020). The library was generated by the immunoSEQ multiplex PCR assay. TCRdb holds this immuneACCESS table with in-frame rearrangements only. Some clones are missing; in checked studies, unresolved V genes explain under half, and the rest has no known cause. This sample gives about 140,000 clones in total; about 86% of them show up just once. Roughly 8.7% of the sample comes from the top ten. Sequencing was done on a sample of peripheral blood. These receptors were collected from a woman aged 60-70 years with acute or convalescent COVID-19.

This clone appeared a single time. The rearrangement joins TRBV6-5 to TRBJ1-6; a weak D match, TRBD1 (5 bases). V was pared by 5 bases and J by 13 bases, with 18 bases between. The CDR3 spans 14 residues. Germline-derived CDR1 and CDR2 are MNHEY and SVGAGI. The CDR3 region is CASSPRGGLSPLHF. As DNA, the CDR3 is TGTGCCAGCAGTCCCCGGGGGGGACTTTCTCCCCTCCACTTT.

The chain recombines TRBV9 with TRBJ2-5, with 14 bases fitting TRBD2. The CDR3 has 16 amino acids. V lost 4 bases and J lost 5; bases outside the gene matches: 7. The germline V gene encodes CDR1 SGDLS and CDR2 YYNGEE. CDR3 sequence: CASSLTSGGASETQYF. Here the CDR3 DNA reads TGTGCCAGCAGCTTGACTAGCGGGGGGGCCTCGGAGACCCAGTACTTC.

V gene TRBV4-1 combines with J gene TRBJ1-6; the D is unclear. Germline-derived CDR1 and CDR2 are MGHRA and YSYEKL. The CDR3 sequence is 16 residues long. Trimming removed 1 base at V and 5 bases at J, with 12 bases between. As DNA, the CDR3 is TGCGCCAGCAGCCAAGTTCCGACGGGTAATAATTCACCCCTCCACTTT. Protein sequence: CASSQVPTGNNSPLHF.

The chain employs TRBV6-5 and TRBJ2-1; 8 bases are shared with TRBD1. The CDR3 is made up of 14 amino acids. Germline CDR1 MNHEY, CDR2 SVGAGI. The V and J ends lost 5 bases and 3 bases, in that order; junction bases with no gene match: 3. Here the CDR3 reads CASSRGQGYNEQFF. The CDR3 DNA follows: TGTGCCAGCAGTCGCGGACAGGGCTACAATGAGCAGTTCTTC.

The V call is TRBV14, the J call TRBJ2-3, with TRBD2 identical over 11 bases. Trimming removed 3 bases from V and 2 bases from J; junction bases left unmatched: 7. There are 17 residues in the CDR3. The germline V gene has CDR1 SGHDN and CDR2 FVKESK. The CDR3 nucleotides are TGTGCCAGCAGCCATCTACAGACTAGCGGGGACACAGATACGCAGTATTTT. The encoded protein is CASSHLQTSGDTDTQYF.

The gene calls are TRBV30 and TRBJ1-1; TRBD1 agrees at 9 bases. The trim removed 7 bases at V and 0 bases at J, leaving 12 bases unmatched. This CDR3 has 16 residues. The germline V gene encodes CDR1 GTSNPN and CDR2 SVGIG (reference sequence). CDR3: CALFWTGDLMNTEAFF. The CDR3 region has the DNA TGTGCCTTATTCTGGACAGGGGATCTCATGAACACTGAAGCTTTCTTT.

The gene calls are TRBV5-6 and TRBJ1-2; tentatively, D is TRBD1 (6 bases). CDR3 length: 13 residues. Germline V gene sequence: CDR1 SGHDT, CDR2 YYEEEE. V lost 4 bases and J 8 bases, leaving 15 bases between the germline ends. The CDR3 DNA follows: TGTGCCAGCAGCACAACACAGGGTACGGGCTACACCTTC. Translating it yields CASSTTQGTGYTF.

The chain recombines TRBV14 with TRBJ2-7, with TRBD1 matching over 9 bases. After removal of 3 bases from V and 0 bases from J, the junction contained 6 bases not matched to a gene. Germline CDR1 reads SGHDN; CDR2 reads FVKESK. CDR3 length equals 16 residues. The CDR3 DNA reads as TGTGCCAGCAGCCACCTCGACAGGGGGAGCTCCTACGAGCAGTACTTC. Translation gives CASSHLDRGSSYEQYF.

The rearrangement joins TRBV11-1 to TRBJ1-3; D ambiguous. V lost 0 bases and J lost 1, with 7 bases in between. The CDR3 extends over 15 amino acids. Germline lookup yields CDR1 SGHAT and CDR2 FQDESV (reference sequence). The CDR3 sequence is CASSLAPDSGNTIYF. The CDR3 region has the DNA TGTGCCAGCAGCTTAGCGCCAGATTCTGGAAACACCATATATTTT. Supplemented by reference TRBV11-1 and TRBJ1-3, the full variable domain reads EAEVAQSPRYKITEKSQAVAFWCDPISGHATLYWYRQILGQGPELLVQFQDESVVDDSQLPKDRFSAERLKGVDSTLKIQPAELGDSAMYLCASSLAPDSGNTIYFGEGSWLTVV.

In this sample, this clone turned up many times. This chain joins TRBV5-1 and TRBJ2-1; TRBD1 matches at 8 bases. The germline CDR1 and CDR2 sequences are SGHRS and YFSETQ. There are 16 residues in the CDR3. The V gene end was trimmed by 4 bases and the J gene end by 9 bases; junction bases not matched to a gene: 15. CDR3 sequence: CASSQTRTGFAGEQFF. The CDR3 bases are TGCGCCAGCAGCCAAACGCGGACAGGGTTTGCCGGTGAGCAGTTCTTC. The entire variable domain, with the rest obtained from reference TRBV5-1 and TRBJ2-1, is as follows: KAGVTQTPRYLIKTRGQQVTLSCSPISGHRSVSWYQQTPGQGLQFLFEYFSETQRNKGNFPGRFSGRQFSNSRSEMNVSTLELGDSALYLCASSQTRTGFAGEQFFGPGTRLTVL.

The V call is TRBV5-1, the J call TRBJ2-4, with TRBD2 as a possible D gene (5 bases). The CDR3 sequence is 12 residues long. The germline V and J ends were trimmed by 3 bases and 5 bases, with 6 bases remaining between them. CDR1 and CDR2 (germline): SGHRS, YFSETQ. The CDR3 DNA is TGCGCCAGCAGCTCCGGGGAAAACATTCAGTACTTC. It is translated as CASSSGENIQYF.

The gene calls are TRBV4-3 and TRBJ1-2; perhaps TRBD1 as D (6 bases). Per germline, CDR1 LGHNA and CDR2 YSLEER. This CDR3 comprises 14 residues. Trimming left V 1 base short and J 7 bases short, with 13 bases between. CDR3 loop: CASSQGRGAGGYTF. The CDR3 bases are TGCGCCAGCAGCCAAGGACGGGGGGCCGGTGGCTACACCTTC.

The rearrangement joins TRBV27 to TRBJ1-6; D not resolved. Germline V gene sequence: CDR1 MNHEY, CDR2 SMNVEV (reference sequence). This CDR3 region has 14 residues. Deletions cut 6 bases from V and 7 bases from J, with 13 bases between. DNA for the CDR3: TGTGCCAGCAGGTGGGCCAGTGAGAATTCACCCCTCCACTTT. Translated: CASRWASENSPLHF.

CDR3 loop: CASSPSRLAGETGELFF. The CDR3 coding sequence is TGTGCCAGCAGCCCGTCAAGACTAGCGGGGGAAACCGGGGAGCTGTTTTTT. This chain uses TRBV7-3 with TRBJ2-2, with 12 bases lining up with TRBD2. This CDR3 comprises 17 residues. The junction had 9 bases not matched to a gene; V was cut back by 5 bases and J by 5 bases. In germline, CDR1 is SGHTA, CDR2 FQGTGA.

The CDR3 sequence is CASSLRPGVGTDTQYF. The CDR3 region has the DNA TGTGCCAGCAGCTTAAGGCCGGGGGTGGGCACAGATACGCAGTATTTT. The gene calls are TRBV7-2 and TRBJ2-3; tentatively, D is TRBD2 (6 bases). The germline V and J ends were trimmed by 2 bases and 1 base, with 13 bases remaining between them. CDR1 is SGHTA, CDR2 FQGNSA, per germline. The CDR3 extends over 16 amino acids.

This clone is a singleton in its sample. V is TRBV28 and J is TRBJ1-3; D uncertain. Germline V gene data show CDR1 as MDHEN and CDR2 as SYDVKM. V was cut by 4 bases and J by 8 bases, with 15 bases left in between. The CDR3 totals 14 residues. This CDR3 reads CASSWRDYGYTIYF. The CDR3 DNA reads TGTGCCAGCAGTTGGAGAGATTATGGGTACACCATATATTTT.

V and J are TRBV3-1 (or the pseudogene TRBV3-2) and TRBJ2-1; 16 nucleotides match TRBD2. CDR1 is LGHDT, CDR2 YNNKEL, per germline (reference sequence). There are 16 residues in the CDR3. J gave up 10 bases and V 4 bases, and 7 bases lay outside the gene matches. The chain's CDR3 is CASSPMGTSGGAEQFF. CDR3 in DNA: TGTGCCAGCAGCCCCATGGGGACTAGCGGGGGGGCGGAGCAGTTCTTC.

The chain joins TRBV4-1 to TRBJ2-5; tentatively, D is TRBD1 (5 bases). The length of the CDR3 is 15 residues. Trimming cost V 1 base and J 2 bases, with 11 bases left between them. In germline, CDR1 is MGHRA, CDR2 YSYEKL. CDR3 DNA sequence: TGCGCCAGCAGCCAAGGATGGGGCCGTCAAGAGACCCAGTACTTC. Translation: CASSQGWGRQETQYF.

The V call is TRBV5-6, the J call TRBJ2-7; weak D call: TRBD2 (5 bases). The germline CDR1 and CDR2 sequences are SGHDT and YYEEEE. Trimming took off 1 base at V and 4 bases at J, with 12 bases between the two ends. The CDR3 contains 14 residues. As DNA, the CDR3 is TGTGCCAGCAGCTTGCCCTCCCCGGGGTACGAGCAGTACTTC. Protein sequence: CASSLPSPGYEQYF.

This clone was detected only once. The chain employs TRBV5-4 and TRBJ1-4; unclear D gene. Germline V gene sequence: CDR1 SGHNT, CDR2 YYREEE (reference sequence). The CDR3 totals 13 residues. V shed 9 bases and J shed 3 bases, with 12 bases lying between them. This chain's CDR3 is CATRVPPNEKLFF. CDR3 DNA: TGTGCCACACGGGTTCCCCCTAATGAAAAACTGTTTTTT.